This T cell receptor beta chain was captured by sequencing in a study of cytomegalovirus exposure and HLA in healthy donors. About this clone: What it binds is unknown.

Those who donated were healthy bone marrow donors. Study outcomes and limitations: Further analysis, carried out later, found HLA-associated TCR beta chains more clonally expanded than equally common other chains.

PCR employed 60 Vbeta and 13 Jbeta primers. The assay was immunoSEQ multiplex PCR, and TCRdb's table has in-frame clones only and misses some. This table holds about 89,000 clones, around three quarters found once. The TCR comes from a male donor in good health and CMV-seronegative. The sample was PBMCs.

CDR3 amino acids: CAWSKMLGTGGTEAFF. The CDR3 bases are TGTGCCTGGAGTAAGATGCTCGGGACAGGGGGCACTGAAGCTTTCTTT. V gene TRBV30 combines with J gene TRBJ1-1; 11 bases fit TRBD1. CDR3 length: 16 residues. The J segment lost 4 bases and the V segment lost 2 bases, leaving 9 bases of the junction unmatched. Germline assignment: CDR1 GTSNPN and CDR2 SVGIG (reference sequence).